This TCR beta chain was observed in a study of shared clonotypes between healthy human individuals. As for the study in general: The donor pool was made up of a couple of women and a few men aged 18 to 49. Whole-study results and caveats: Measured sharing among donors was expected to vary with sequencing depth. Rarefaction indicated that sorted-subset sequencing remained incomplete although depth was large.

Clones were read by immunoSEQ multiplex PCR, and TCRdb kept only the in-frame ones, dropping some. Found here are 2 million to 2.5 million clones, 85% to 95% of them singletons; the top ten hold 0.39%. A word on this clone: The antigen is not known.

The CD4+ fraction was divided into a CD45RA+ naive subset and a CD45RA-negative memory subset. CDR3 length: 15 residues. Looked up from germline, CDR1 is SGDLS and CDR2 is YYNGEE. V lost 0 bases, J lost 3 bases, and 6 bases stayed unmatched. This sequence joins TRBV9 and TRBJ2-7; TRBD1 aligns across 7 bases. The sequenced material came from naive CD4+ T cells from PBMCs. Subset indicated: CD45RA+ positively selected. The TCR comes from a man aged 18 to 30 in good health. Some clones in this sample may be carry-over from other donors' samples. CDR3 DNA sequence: TGTGCCAGCAGCGTAGGACAGGGTAACCTCTACGAGCAGTACTTC. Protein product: CASSVGQGNLYEQYF.